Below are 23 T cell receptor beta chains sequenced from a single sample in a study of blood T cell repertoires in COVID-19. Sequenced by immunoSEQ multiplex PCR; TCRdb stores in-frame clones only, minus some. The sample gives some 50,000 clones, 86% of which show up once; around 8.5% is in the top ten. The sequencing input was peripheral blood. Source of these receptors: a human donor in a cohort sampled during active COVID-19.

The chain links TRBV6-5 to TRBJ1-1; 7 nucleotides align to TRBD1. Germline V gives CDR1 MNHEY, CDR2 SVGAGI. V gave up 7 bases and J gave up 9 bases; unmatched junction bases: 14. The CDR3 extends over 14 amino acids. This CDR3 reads CASNRDRFLGQAFF. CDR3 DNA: TGTGCCAGCAATAGGGACAGATTTTTGGGGCAAGCTTTCTTT.

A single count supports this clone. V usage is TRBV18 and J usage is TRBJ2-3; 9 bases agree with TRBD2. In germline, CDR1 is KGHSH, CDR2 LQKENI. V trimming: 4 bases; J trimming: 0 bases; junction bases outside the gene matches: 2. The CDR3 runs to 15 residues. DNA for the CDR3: TGTGCCAGCTCACTAGCGGGGGCTAGCACAGATACGCAGTATTTT. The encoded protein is CASSLAGASTDTQYF.

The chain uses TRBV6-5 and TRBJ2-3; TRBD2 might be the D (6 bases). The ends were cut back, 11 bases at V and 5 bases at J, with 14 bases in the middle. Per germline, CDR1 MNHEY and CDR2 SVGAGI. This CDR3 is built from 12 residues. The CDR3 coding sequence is TGTGCCTGCGAGCGGGCCCGAGATACGCAGTATTTT. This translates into CACERARDTQYF.

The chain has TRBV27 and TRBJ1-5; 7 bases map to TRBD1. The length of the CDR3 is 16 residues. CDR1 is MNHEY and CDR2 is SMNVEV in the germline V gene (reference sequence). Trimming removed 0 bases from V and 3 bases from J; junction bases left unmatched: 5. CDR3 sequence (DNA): TGTGCCAGCAGTTTATCTCCAGGGGGATTCAATCAGCCCCAGCATTTT. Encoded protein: CASSLSPGGFNQPQHF.

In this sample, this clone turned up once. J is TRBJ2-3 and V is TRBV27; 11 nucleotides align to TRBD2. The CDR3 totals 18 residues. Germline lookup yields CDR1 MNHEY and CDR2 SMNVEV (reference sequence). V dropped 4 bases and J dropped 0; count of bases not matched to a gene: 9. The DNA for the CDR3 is TGTGCCAGCAGTTCAGGGACTAGCGGTAGTGCTAGCACAGATACGCAGTATTTT. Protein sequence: CASSSGTSGSASTDTQYF.

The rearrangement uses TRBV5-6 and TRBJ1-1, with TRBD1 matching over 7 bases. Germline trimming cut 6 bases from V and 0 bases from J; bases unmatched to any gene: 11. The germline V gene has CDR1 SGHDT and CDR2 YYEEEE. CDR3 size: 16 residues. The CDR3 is CASTLQGWAMNTEAFF. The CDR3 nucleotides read TGTGCCAGCACCTTACAGGGGTGGGCCATGAACACTGAAGCTTTCTTT.

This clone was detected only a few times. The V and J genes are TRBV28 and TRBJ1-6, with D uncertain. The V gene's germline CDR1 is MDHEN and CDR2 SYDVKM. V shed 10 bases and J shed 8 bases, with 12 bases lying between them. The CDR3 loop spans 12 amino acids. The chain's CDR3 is CATRTNHSPLHF. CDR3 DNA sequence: TGTGCCACCCGTACTAATCATTCACCCCTCCACTTT.

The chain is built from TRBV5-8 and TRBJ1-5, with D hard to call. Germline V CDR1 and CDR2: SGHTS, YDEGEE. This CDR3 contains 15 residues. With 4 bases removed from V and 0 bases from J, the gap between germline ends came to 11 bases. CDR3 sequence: CASSEGRDSNQPQHF. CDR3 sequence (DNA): TGTGCCAGCAGCGAAGGACGGGATAGCAATCAGCCCCAGCATTTT.

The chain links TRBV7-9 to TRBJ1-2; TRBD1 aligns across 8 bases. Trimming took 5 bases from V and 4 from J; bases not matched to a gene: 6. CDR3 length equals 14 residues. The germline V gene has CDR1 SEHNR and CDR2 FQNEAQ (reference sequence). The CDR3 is CASSPGQGPYGYTF. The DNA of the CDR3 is TGTGCCAGCAGCCCCGGACAGGGCCCCTATGGCTACACCTTC.

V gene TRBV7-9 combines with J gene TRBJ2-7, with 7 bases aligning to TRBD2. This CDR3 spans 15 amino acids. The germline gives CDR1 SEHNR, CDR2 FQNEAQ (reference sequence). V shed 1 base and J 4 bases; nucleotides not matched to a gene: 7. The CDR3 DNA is TGTGCCAGCAGCTTAGGAAATACGGGGGGATACGAGCAGTACTTC. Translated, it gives CASSLGNTGGYEQYF.

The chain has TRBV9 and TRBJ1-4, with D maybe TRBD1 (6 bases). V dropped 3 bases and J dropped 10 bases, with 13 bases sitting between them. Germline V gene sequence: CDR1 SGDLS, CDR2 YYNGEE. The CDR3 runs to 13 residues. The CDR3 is CASSAGSRGKLFF. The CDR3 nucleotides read TGTGCCAGCAGCGCAGGGTCCAGGGGAAAACTGTTTTTT.

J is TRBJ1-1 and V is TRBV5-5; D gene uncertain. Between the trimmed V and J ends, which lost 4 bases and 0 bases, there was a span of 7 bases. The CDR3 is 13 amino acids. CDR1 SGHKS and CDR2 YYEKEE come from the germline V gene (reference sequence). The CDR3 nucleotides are TGTGCCAGCAGCGTAGAAATGAACACTGAAGCTTTCTTT. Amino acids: CASSVEMNTEAFF.

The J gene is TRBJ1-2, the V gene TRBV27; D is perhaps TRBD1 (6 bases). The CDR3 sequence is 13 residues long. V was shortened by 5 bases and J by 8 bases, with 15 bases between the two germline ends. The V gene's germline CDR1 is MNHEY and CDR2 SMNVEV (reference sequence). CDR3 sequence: CASSIRGGRGYTF. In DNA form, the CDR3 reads TGTGCCAGCAGTATCCGAGGGGGTCGGGGCTACACCTTC.

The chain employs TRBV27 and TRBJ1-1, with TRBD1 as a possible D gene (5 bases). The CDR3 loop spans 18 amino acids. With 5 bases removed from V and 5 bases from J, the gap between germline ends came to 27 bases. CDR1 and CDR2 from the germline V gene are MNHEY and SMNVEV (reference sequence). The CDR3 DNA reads TGTGCCAGCAGTCCTCGAGCGGGGACTCGACGTTTGGTGACTGAAGCTTTCTTT. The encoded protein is CASSPRAGTRRLVTEAFF.

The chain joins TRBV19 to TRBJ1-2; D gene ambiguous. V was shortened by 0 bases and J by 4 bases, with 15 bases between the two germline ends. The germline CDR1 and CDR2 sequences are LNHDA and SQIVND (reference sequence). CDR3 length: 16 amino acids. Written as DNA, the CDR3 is TGTGCCAGTAGTATAGATCTACACAGCCCCCTCTATGGCTACACCTTC. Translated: CASSIDLHSPLYGYTF.

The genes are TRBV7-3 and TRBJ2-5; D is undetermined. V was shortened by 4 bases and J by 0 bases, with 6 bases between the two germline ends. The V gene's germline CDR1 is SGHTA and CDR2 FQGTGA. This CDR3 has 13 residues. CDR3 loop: CASSSTNQETQYF. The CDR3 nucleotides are TGTGCCAGCAGCTCCACAAACCAAGAGACCCAGTACTTC.

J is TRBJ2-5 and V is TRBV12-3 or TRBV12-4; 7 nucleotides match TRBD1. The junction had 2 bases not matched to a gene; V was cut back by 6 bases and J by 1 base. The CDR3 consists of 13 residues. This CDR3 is CASRAGGQETQYF. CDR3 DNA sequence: TGTGCCAGCAGAGCAGGGGGCCAAGAGACCCAGTACTTC.

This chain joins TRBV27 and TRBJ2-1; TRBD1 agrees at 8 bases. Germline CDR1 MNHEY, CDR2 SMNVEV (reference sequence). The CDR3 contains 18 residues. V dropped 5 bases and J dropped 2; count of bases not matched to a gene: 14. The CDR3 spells CASSGSVPGGSTYNEQFF. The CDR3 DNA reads TGTGCCAGCAGTGGGTCTGTCCCAGGGGGCTCGACCTACAATGAGCAGTTCTTC.

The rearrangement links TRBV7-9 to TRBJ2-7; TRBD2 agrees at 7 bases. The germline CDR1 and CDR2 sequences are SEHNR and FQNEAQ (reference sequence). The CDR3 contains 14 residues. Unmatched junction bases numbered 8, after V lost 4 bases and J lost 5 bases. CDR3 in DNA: TGTGCCAGCAGCTCCTCGACTAGCAACCACGAGCAGTACTTC. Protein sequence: CASSSSTSNHEQYF. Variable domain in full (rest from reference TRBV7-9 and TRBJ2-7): DTGVSQNPRHKITKRGQNVTFRCDPISEHNRLYWYRQTLGQGPEFLTYFQNEAQLEKSRLLSDRFSAERPKGSFSTLEIQRTEQGDSAMYLCASSSSTSNHEQYFGPGTRLTVT.

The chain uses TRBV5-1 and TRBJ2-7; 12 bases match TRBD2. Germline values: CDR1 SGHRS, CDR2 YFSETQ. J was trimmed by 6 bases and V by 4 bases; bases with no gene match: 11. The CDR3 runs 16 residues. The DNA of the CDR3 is TGCGCCAGCAGCCCGCGGCTAGCGGGGGGGATGCGCGAGCAGTACTTC. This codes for CASSPRLAGGMREQYF.

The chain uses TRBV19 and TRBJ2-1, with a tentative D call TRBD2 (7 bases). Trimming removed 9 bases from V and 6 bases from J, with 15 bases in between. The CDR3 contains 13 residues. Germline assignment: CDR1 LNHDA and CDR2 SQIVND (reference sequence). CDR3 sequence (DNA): TGTGCCAGATTGGTGGGGGGGCCCAATGAGCAGTTCTTC. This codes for CARLVGGPNEQFF.

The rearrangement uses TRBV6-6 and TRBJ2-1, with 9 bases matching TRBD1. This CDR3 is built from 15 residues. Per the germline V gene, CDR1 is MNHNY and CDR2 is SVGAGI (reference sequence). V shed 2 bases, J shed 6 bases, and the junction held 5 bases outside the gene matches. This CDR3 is CASSYGDRDSNEQFF. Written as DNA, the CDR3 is TGTGCCAGCAGTTACGGGGACAGGGATTCCAATGAGCAGTTCTTC.

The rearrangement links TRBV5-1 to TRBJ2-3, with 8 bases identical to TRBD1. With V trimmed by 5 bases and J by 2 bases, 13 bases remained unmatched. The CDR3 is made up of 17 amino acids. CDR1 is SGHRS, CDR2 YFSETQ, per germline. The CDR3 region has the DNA TGCGCCAGCAGTACAGGGGGTCGACCAACCCCCACAGATACGCAGTATTTT. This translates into CASSTGGRPTPTDTQYF.